The 20 T cell receptor beta chains below all came from one sample that was sequenced in a study of T cell repertoires in cytomegalovirus infection. The antigens for these receptors are not known. TCRdb redid the calling of the reads with MiXCR, one entry per CDR3 protein. The table lists some 900,000 distinct CDR3 sequences, approximately 32% of them singletons, with under 15% in the top ten. The specimen was cultured CD8+ T cells from PBMCs, collected from culture after CMV antigen stimulation. All receptors come from a human donor in good health (CMV status not recorded). Some clones in this sample may be carry-over from other donors' samples.

This clonotype was recorded a few times. The chain recombines TRBV6-5 with TRBJ2-7, with TRBD2 as a possible D gene (5 bases). The CDR3 loop spans 14 amino acids. The V and J ends lost 2 bases and 0 bases respectively, with 8 bases between them. CDR1 and CDR2 from the germline V gene are MNHEY and SVGAGI. The CDR3 loop reads CASSYGLSSYEQYF. DNA for the CDR3: TGTGCCAGCAGTTACGGACTGAGCTCCTACGAGCAGTACTTC.

In the case of this clonotype: The junction differs from germline at one of its ends, possibly a read error. The chain employs TRBV12-3 or TRBV12-4 and TRBJ2-1; unclear D gene. This CDR3 is 13 amino acids long. The CDR3 sequence is CVSSFRSYNEQFF. The CDR3 region has the DNA TGTGTCAGCAGTTTTAGATCCTACAATGAGCAGTTCTTC.

This clonotype was seen a handful of times. This rearrangement joins TRBV6-5 to TRBJ2-1; tentative D call: TRBD1 (6 bases). In germline, CDR1 is MNHEY, CDR2 SVGAGI. V was cut by 0 bases and J by 9 bases, with 18 bases left in between. This CDR3 comprises 16 residues. The CDR3 DNA follows: TGTGCCAGCAGTTACTCGAGTGACAGGTTCTCGGGTGAGCAGTTCTTC. This translates into CASSYSSDRFSGEQFF.

The chain couples TRBV12-3 or TRBV12-4 to TRBJ2-1; 9 bases are a match to TRBD2. V was clipped by 5 bases and J by 11 bases; unmatched bases: 4. The CDR3 spans 12 residues. CDR3 protein: CASSLSGGQQFF. CDR3 DNA sequence: TGTGCCAGCAGTCTTAGCGGGGGCCAGCAGTTCTTC.

The CDR3 here is CASSKGQPYEQYF. DNA of the CDR3: TGTGCCAGCAGCAAGGGACAGCCCTACGAGCAGTACTTC. The chain is built from TRBV7-6 and TRBJ2-7; 7 bases fit TRBD1. This CDR3 spans 13 amino acids. CDR1 is SGHVS, CDR2 FNYEAQ, per germline. Germline trimming cut 5 bases from V and 2 bases from J; bases unmatched to any gene: 3.

The CDR3 loop reads CASSLEGIYNEQFF. The CDR3 coding sequence is TGTGCCAGCAGCTTAGAGGGGATCTACAATGAGCAGTTCTTC. The chain links TRBV7-9 to TRBJ2-1, with D tentatively TRBD1 (5 bases). Trimming pared 1 base from V and 3 bases from J, leaving 7 bases between. Looked up from germline, CDR1 is SEHNR and CDR2 is FQNEAQ (reference sequence). The CDR3 consists of 14 residues.

The chain links TRBV27 to TRBJ2-7; TRBD2 might be the D (7 bases). The CDR3 has 15 amino acids. With 5 bases removed from V and 2 bases from J, the gap between germline ends came to 16 bases. Germline V gives CDR1 MNHEY, CDR2 SMNVEV (reference sequence). The CDR3, as DNA: TGTGCCAGCAGTAAGAGGGGGGGCGGAACCTACGAGCAGTACGTC. Amino acid sequence: CASSKRGGGTYEQYV.

This rearrangement joins TRBV6-5 to TRBJ1-2; D is undetermined. V dropped 8 bases and J dropped 4 bases, with 14 bases sitting between them. The germline gives CDR1 MNHEY, CDR2 SVGAGI. The CDR3 contains 13 residues. DNA for the CDR3: TGTGCCAGCGGTGCCGGAAGTCGCTATGGCTACACCTTC. As protein: CASGAGSRYGYTF.

The sample holds one count of this clonotype. CDR3 sequence: CASSSSYLGEQYF. CDR3 in DNA: TGTGCCAGCAGTTCCTCGTATTTGGGGGAGCAGTACTTC. The chain combines TRBV6-1 with TRBJ2-7; no definite D call. The CDR3 runs to 13 residues. Deletions cut 5 bases from V and 7 bases from J, with 15 bases between. The V gene's germline CDR1 is MNHNS and CDR2 SASEGT.

The genes are TRBV7-9 and TRBJ2-5; 8 bases align to TRBD2. The CDR3 loop spans 15 amino acids. CDR1 and CDR2 from the germline V gene are SEHNR and FQNEAQ (reference sequence). Trimming cost V 5 bases and J 1 base; bases outside gene matches: 6. CDR3 bases: TGTGCCAGCAGCCCGAAACTAGCGGCCCAAGAGACCCAGTACTTC. This translates into CASSPKLAAQETQYF.

This chain joins TRBV4-2 and TRBJ1-5; maybe TRBD1 (6 bases). The CDR3 totals 14 residues. Trimming took 5 bases from V and 5 from J, leaving 13 bases between them. In germline, CDR1 is LGHNA, CDR2 YNFKEQ. The CDR3 sequence: CASSYGTPHQPQHF. CDR3 nucleotides: TGTGCCAGCAGCTACGGGACACCTCATCAGCCCCAGCATTTT.

This clonotype was found many times. The chain uses TRBV15 and TRBJ2-5; 9 bases match TRBD1. With 4 bases clipped from V and 5 bases from J, the junction kept 11 bases outside the gene matches. Germline V gene sequence: CDR1 LNHNV, CDR2 YYDKDF (reference sequence). The CDR3 sequence is 16 residues long. The CDR3 DNA follows: TGTGCCACCAGCACCCCCGGGACAGGGTTCGTTGAGACCCAGTACTTC. Translated: CATSTPGTGFVETQYF.

DNA for the CDR3: TGTGCCAGCTCGGGAGGGGCCGGGTGGCCCCAGCATTTT. Translating gives CASSGGAGWPQHF. The chain employs TRBV12-3 or TRBV12-4 and TRBJ1-5, with TRBD1 as a possible D gene (5 bases). V was trimmed by 8 bases and J by 9 bases, leaving 17 bases between them. The CDR3 covers 13 residues.

The rearrangement links TRBV19 to TRBJ1-1, with D possibly TRBD1 on 5 matching bases. Trimming removed 1 base at V and 3 bases at J, with 12 bases between. The germline CDR1 and CDR2 sequences are LNHDA and SQIVND (reference sequence). The CDR3 is made up of 15 amino acids. CDR3 DNA sequence: TGTGCCAGTAGTATAGCCCAGGGCGAGGACACTGAAGCTTTCTTT. Translating gives CASSIAQGEDTEAFF.

This clonotype was recorded a few times. This chain uses TRBV29-1 with TRBJ2-5; TRBD2 agrees at 7 bases. The CDR3 is 16 amino acids. Per germline, CDR1 SQVTM and CDR2 ANQGSEA. Unmatched junction bases numbered 8, after V lost 1 base and J lost 0 bases. As DNA, the CDR3 is TGCAGCGTTGAAGGAGGGAGGGGTGGCCACCAAGAGACCCAGTACTTC. It codes for CSVEGGRGGHQETQYF.

As to this clonotype: Since a much larger clone is just one base distant, this may be a read error. V usage is TRBV7-2 and J usage is TRBJ2-3; 8 bases line up with TRBD2. This CDR3 comprises 16 residues. The germline V gene encodes CDR1 SGHTA and CDR2 FQGNSA. Here the CDR3 reads CASSPLSGGVTETQYF. CDR3 nucleotide sequence: TGTGCCAGCAGCCCCCTATCGGGGGGGGTCACAGAAACGCAGTATTTT.

The V and J genes are TRBV12-3 or TRBV12-4 and TRBJ2-6; 7 bases map to TRBD1. V gave up 4 bases and J gave up 0 bases; unmatched junction bases: 6. This CDR3 spans 17 amino acids. CDR3 residues: CASSSPGQISGANVLTF. In DNA form, the CDR3 reads TGTGCCAGCAGTTCACCGGGACAGATCTCTGGGGCCAACGTCCTGACTTTC.

This sequence joins TRBV27 and TRBJ2-7; 8 nucleotides line up with TRBD2. Germline V gives CDR1 MNHEY, CDR2 SMNVEV (reference sequence). The junction had 7 bases not matched to a gene; V was cut back by 2 bases and J by 4 bases. The CDR3 runs to 15 residues. This chain's CDR3 is CASSLSGGAFYEQYF. The CDR3 DNA sequence: TGTGCCAGCAGTTTAAGCGGGGGCGCTTTTTACGAGCAGTACTTC.

This chain connects TRBV2 to TRBJ1-5; no definite D call. V was trimmed by 2 bases and J by 7 bases, leaving 12 bases between them. CDR1 and CDR2 (germline): SNHLY, FYNNEI. The CDR3 totals 14 residues. For the CDR3, the DNA is TGTGCCAGCAGTGAATGGGAATATGAACAGCCCCAGCATTTT. It is translated as CASSEWEYEQPQHF. Full variable domain (missing parts from reference TRBV2 and TRBJ1-5): EPEVTQTPSHQVTQMGQEVILRCVPISNHLYFYWYRQILGQKVEFLVSFYNNEISEKSEIFDDQFSVERPDGSNFTLKIRSTKLEDSAMYFCASSEWEYEQPQHFGDGTRLSIL.

This clonotype was seen repeatedly, ten times or more. The chain has TRBV7-2 and TRBJ2-1; tentative D call: TRBD1 (6 bases). The CDR3 is made up of 16 amino acids. The germline CDR1 and CDR2 sequences are SGHTA and FQGNSA. Trimming shortened V by 1 base and J by 3 bases, and 13 bases separated the two germline ends. The CDR3 DNA reads as TGTGCCAGCAGCTTAGTGCCTCAGGGGATCTACAATGAGCAGTTCTTC. Translated, it gives CASSLVPQGIYNEQFF.